A selection of T cell receptor beta chains follows, all from one sample in a study of T-cell memory formation after mild COVID-19. TCRdb recomputed calls from the 5' RACE reads with MiXCR, one row per CDR3 protein. Of roughly 400,000 distinct CDR3 sequences listed, about a sixth were seen once; the top ten hold about a fifth. Sequences were obtained from PBMCs or a T cell subset sorted from them (not recorded which). These receptors all stem from a man between 18 and 29 years old who had mild COVID-19 (a few samples of this study predate the infection). Cell type and time point are not known. Both conserved end residues are part of each CDR3. The D gene is left open where the match is weak. Where a row states a size, it is once, few, many or the class of an expanded clone; other rows omit it.

TRBJ2-1 TRBV15 few - CATSREVGRDNEQFF TGTGCCACCAGCAGAGAAGTAGGCCGAGACAATGAGCAGTTCTTC
TRBJ1-1 TRBV5-1 - TRBD1 CASSSGQGFGVNTEAFF TGCGCCAGCAGCTCGGGACAGGGGTTTGGAGTGAACACTGAAGCTTTCTTT
TRBJ1-1 TRBV5-1 few - CASESGWGDTEAFF TGCGCCAGCGAGTCTGGTTGGGGGGACACTGAAGCTTTCTTT
TRBJ2-5 TRBV4-3 few - CASSQTEVQETQYF TGCGCCAGCAGCCAGACGGAAGTCCAAGAGACCCAGTACTTC
TRBJ2-3 TRBV27 few - CASSLSTRGLDTQYF TGTGCCAGCAGTTTATCTACCCGGGGGTTGGATACGCAGTATTTT
TRBJ2-4 TRBV12-3/TRBV12-4 - - CASSSYRKNIQYF TGTGCCAGCAGTTCATATAGGAAAAACATTCAGTACTTC
TRBJ2-3 TRBV7-8 many - CASSQDFQDTQYF TGTGCCAGCAGCCAGGACTTCCAAGATACGCAGTATTTT
TRBJ1-3 TRBV7-9 many - CASSLRHKDSGNTIYF TGTGCCAGCAGCTTACGCCACAAGGACTCTGGAAACACCATATATTTT
TRBJ2-1 TRBV7-3 - TRBD2 CASSSGTNNEQFF TGTGCCAGCAGCTCCGGGACTAACAATGAGCAGTTCTTC
TRBJ2-5 TRBV5-1 once TRBD2 CASSPDGGALETQYF TGCGCCAGCAGCCCGGACGGGGGGGCCTTAGAGACCCAGTACTTC
TRBJ2-3 TRBV7-2 few - CASSLRGAKDTQYF TGTGCCAGCAGCCTACGGGGGGCAAAGGATACGCAGTATTTT
TRBJ1-3 TRBV7-6 - - CASSSPDISGNTIYF TGTGCCAGCAGCTCCCCGGACATCTCTGGAAACACCATATATTTT
TRBJ1-6 TRBV11-2 - - CASSPAPRTPLHF TGTGCCAGCAGCCCAGCCCCAAGAACACCCCTCCACTTT
TRBJ2-7 TRBV12-3/TRBV12-4 - TRBD1 CASTLGGTGVYEQYF TGTGCCAGCACCCTAGGGGGGACAGGAGTTTACGAGCAGTACTTC
TRBJ1-5 TRBV5-1 few - CASSRSGASNQPQHF TGCGCCAGCAGCCGTTCCGGGGCCTCCAATCAGCCCCAGCATTTT
TRBJ1-2 TRBV4-3 few - CASSQALGIAYGYTF TGCGCCAGCAGCCAAGCTCTTGGGATCGCCTATGGCTACACCTTC
TRBJ2-2 TRBV4-3 few - CASSRGRGSTGELFF TGCGCCAGCAGTCGGGGGCGAGGGAGCACCGGGGAGCTGTTTTTT
TRBJ2-7 TRBV15 - - CATSRDGGSAYEQYF TGTGCCACCAGCAGAGATGGAGGTTCCGCCTACGAGCAGTACTTC
TRBJ1-2 TRBV12-3/TRBV12-4 few - CASRLQRFGGYTF TGTGCCAGCAGACTACAGCGCTTCGGGGGCTACACCTTC
TRBJ2-1 TRBV7-9 - - CASSFQQGAVGEQFF TGTGCCAGCAGCTTCCAACAGGGCGCGGTTGGTGAGCAGTTCTTC
TRBJ1-2 TRBV7-2 - TRBD1 CASSSYRGSRGYTF TGTGCCAGCAGCTCATACAGGGGGTCTAGGGGCTACACCTTC
TRBJ2-7 TRBV4-1 - - CASSQRAGSYEQYF TGCGCCAGCAGCCAACGGGCAGGGTCCTACGAGCAGTACTTC
TRBJ2-7 TRBV6-2/TRBV6-3 few - CASSYTPGTHFGEQYF TGTGCCAGCAGTTACACACCCGGGACACACTTTGGCGAGCAGTACTTC
TRBJ2-3 TRBV4-3 - - CASSQDAWQAGGDTQYF TGCGCCAGCAGCCAAGATGCGTGGCAGGCGGGCGGAGATACGCAGTATTTT
TRBJ1-1 TRBV10-3 few - CAIGRAEATEAFF TGTGCCATCGGGCGGGCGGAGGCTACTGAAGCTTTCTTT
TRBJ1-1 TRBV25-1 few - CASSESRGPTEAFF TGTGCCAGCAGTGAATCCAGGGGTCCGACTGAAGCTTTCTTT
TRBJ2-5 TRBV12-3/TRBV12-4 - - CASSWGTLETQYF TGTGCCAGCAGTTGGGGGACCCTGGAGACCCAGTACTTC